Following are 15 T cell receptor beta chains from one sample sequenced in a study of cytomegalovirus exposure and HLA in healthy donors. Use of 60 Vbeta and 13 Jbeta primers characterized the PCR. Sequencing was performed with immunoSEQ multiplex PCR; in TCRdb, only in-frame clones are kept and a portion is missing. In total, the table holds under 250,000 clones. The sample consisted of PBMCs. The receptors derive from a girl aged 2 to 10 in good health and CMV-seropositive.

CDR3 coding DNA: TGCGCCAGCAGCAGGAGAGACAGGGGCGCGACCTCCGGGGAGCTGTTTTTT. Translating gives CASSRRDRGATSGELFF. The chain carries TRBV5-1 and TRBJ2-2; 8 bases line up with TRBD1. V trimming: 4 bases; J trimming: 6 bases; junction bases outside the gene matches: 14. The CDR3 consists of 17 residues. Germline loops: CDR1 SGHRS, CDR2 YFSETQ.

This chain links TRBV27 with TRBJ1-1; D gene ambiguous. V was clipped by 1 base and J by 0 bases, with 3 bases between them. Germline CDR1 MNHEY, CDR2 SMNVEV (reference sequence). The CDR3 sequence is 13 residues long. CDR3 nucleotide sequence: TGTGCCAGCAGTTTATTAATGAACACTGAAGCTTTCTTT. Residues: CASSLLMNTEAFF.

This chain links TRBV7-6 with TRBJ2-1; 10 bases match TRBD2. J gave up 4 bases and V 1 base, and 7 bases lay outside the gene matches. CDR3 length: 17 residues. Germline loops: CDR1 SGHVS, CDR2 FNYEAQ. CDR3 sequence: CASSLVGLAERYNEQFF. The CDR3 nucleotides read TGTGCCAGCAGCTTAGTTGGACTAGCGGAGAGATACAATGAGCAGTTCTTC.

The chain links TRBV28 to TRBJ2-7, with a weak D call TRBD1 (5 bases). Per the germline V gene, CDR1 is MDHEN and CDR2 is SYDVKM. V was cut by 2 bases and J by 10 bases, with 12 bases left in between. The CDR3 totals 12 residues. The CDR3 coding sequence is TGTGCCAGCAGTTTAGGACAAATACTACAGTACTTC. Protein product: CASSLGQILQYF.

The CDR3 DNA reads as TGCGCCAGCAGCTTTGTAGCGGGGACTGACTACAATGAGCAGTTCTTC. Its translation: CASSFVAGTDYNEQFF. The chain combines TRBV5-1 with TRBJ2-1; 8 bases line up with TRBD2. In germline, CDR1 is SGHRS, CDR2 YFSETQ. V lost 2 bases and J lost 3; bases outside the gene matches: 7. This CDR3 region has 16 residues.

The gene calls are TRBV7-6 and TRBJ1-3; D is perhaps TRBD1 (6 bases). Germline V gene data show CDR1 as SGHVS and CDR2 as FNYEAQ. With 5 bases removed from V and 0 bases from J, the gap between germline ends came to 8 bases. The CDR3 consists of 14 residues. The CDR3 nucleotides read TGTGCCAGCAGCCAAGGGGGCTCTGGAAACACCATATATTTT. This gives the protein CASSQGGSGNTIYF.

The chain joins TRBV6-4 to TRBJ2-1, with 11 bases matching TRBD2. Germline V gives CDR1 MRHNA, CDR2 SNTAGT. V trimming: 5 bases; J trimming: 8 bases; junction bases outside the gene matches: 11. The length of the CDR3 is 16 residues. This chain's CDR3 is CASSILAGGSFDEQFF. In nucleotides, the CDR3 is TGTGCCAGCAGTATTTTAGCGGGAGGGTCCTTTGATGAGCAGTTCTTC.

The V and J genes are TRBV29-1 and TRBJ1-1, with 9 bases matching TRBD1. The V segment lost 6 bases and the J segment 4 bases; nucleotides outside the gene matches: 6. The CDR3 extends over 13 amino acids. Per germline, CDR1 SQVTM and CDR2 ANQGSEA. CDR3 nucleotides: TGCAGCGTCCAGGACAGGGGAGGCACTGAAGCTTTCTTT. Protein: CSVQDRGGTEAFF.

The V and J genes are TRBV5-5 and TRBJ1-5; tentative D call: TRBD1 (5 bases). Per the germline V gene, CDR1 is SGHKS and CDR2 is YYEKEE (reference sequence). The CDR3 totals 16 residues. V dropped 2 bases and J dropped 2 bases, with 14 bases sitting between them. The CDR3, as DNA: TGTGCCAGCAGCTTTTACGGGGGAAGCGGCAATCAGCCCCAGCATTTT. Its protein is CASSFYGGSGNQPQHF.

This chain joins TRBV5-6 and TRBJ1-1, with TRBD1 matching over 8 bases. The CDR3 spans 16 residues. Losses at the gene ends were 3 bases for V and 3 bases for J; bases not matched to a gene: 10. Germline V gives CDR1 SGHDT, CDR2 YYEEEE. The CDR3 bases are TGTGCCAGCAGCTACGGACAGGGCGCACGAGACACTGAAGCTTTCTTT. It is translated as CASSYGQGARDTEAFF.

The genes are TRBV11-2 and TRBJ2-1; tentatively, D is TRBD2 (5 bases). CDR3 length: 16 amino acids. Looked up from germline, CDR1 is SGHAT and CDR2 is FQNNGV. The V and J ends lost 4 bases and 3 bases respectively, with 16 bases between them. The DNA of the CDR3 is TGTGCCAGCAGCTCTATCGTCGGACTGTACTACAATGAGCAGTTCTTC. Its protein product is CASSSIVGLYYNEQFF.

This chain joins TRBV19 and TRBJ1-2; D uncertain. V lost 3 bases, J lost 2 bases, and 7 bases lay in between. Germline V gene sequence: CDR1 LNHDA, CDR2 SQIVND (reference sequence). CDR3 length: 13 amino acids. The CDR3 loop is CASSMSENYGYTF. DNA of the CDR3: TGTGCCAGTAGTATGTCGGAGAACTATGGCTACACCTTC.

The chain uses TRBV18 and TRBJ1-4, with D maybe TRBD1 (6 bases). This CDR3 is 17 amino acids long. The germline V gene has CDR1 KGHSH and CDR2 LQKENI. Trimming left V 0 bases short and J 1 base short, with 12 bases between. DNA of the CDR3: TGTGCCAGCTCACCACCCAACAGGGACGGAACTAATGAAAAACTGTTTTTT. As protein: CASSPPNRDGTNEKLFF.

The chain joins TRBV5-6 to TRBJ2-2; 9 bases are a match to TRBD1. Unmatched junction bases numbered 7, after V lost 4 bases and J lost 3 bases. CDR1 and CDR2 from the germline V gene are SGHDT and YYEEEE. The CDR3 loop spans 16 amino acids. In DNA form, the CDR3 reads TGTGCCAGCAGCCGATTAACAGGGGGCCACACCGGGGAGCTGTTTTTT. It specifies CASSRLTGGHTGELFF. The full variable domain, completed using reference TRBV5-6 and TRBJ2-2, is DAGVTQSPTHLIKTRGQQVTLRCSPKSGHDTVSWYQQALGQGPQFIFQYYEEEERQRGNFPDRFSGHQFPNYSSELNVNALLLGDSALYLCASSRLTGGHTGELFFGEGSRLTVL.

The rearrangement links TRBV7-9 to TRBJ1-5; weak D call: TRBD1 (6 bases). The CDR3 consists of 13 residues. V was shortened by 5 bases and J by 5 bases, with 10 bases between the two germline ends. Looked up from germline, CDR1 is SEHNR and CDR2 is FQNEAQ (reference sequence). CDR3 DNA sequence: TGTGCCAGCAGCCTCGAGGGGGATCAGCCCCAGCATTTT. Its translation is CASSLEGDQPQHF.